The 7 T cell receptor beta chains below come from one sample, sequenced in a study of T cells after posttransplantation cyclophosphamide. Treatment was busulfan-fludarabine conditioning, a marrow graft, and cyclophosphamide on days +3 and +4. Method: immunoSEQ multiplex PCR; TCRdb's copy keeps in-frame clones and lacks some. The sample includes 35,000 to 40,000 clones, around four fifths of them seen just once. The sequencing here drew on CD4+ T cells sorted from blood, taken 1,700 to 2,000 days after a stem cell transplant with posttransplant cyclophosphamide. The source is a female patient aged 40 to 50 who received an allogeneic stem cell transplant from a related donor, was CMV-positive, and had no GVHD. Some T cells may have originated in the graft donor.

J is TRBJ2-1 and V is TRBV7-9; 15 positions agree with TRBD2. The CDR3 totals 16 residues. Germline CDR1 SEHNR, CDR2 FQNEAQ (reference sequence). With 5 bases clipped from V and 5 bases from J, the junction kept 4 bases outside the gene matches. CDR3 in amino acids: CASSLGLAGGDNEQFF. The DNA for the CDR3 is TGTGCCAGCAGCCTTGGACTAGCGGGGGGGGACAATGAGCAGTTCTTC.

The genes are TRBV5-6 and TRBJ2-7; 8 positions match TRBD1. Per the germline V gene, CDR1 is SGHDT and CDR2 is YYEEEE. The V segment lost 3 bases and the J segment 2 bases; nucleotides outside the gene matches: 7. The CDR3 is made up of 15 amino acids. The CDR3: CASSYMDREPYEQYF. As DNA, the CDR3 is TGTGCCAGCAGCTACATGGACAGGGAACCCTACGAGCAGTACTTC.

The chain employs TRBV7-8 and TRBJ2-7, with D unresolved. The length of the CDR3 is 14 residues. CDR1 and CDR2 (germline): SGHVS, FQNEAQ. V lost 2 bases to trimming and J lost 6 bases, with 14 bases between them. CDR3 loop: CASSLHAMVVEQYF. In DNA form, the CDR3 reads TGTGCCAGCAGCTTACACGCGATGGTCGTCGAGCAGTACTTC.

This chain uses TRBV7-8 with TRBJ2-7; weak D call: TRBD1 (5 bases). With 0 bases removed from V and 0 bases from J, the gap between germline ends came to 18 bases. The CDR3 runs 18 residues. Per the germline V gene, CDR1 is SGHVS and CDR2 is FQNEAQ. Here the CDR3 DNA reads TGTGCCAGCAGCTTAGCCACCTTGAGAAGGGGCCCCTCCTACGAGCAGTACTTC. It is translated as CASSLATLRRGPSYEQYF.

This clone appeared a few times. The chain is built from TRBV19 and TRBJ2-7, with 8 bases fitting TRBD1. This CDR3 region has 16 residues. J lost 5 bases, V lost 0 bases, and 9 bases had no gene match. Germline V gene sequence: CDR1 LNHDA, CDR2 SQIVND (reference sequence). The CDR3 is CASSIDLWTGMDEQYF. The DNA of the CDR3 is TGTGCCAGTAGTATAGATCTATGGACAGGGATGGACGAGCAGTACTTC. The variable domain in full, with the rest retrieved from reference TRBV19 and TRBJ2-7, is DGGITQSPKYLFRKEGQNVTLSCEQNLNHDAMYWYRQDPGQGLRLIYYSQIVNDFQKGDIAEGYSVSREKKESFPLTVTSAQKNPTAFYLCASSIDLWTGMDEQYFGPGTRLTVT.

The chain employs TRBV2 and TRBJ1-4; no clear D gene. Germline V gives CDR1 SNHLY, CDR2 FYNNEI. V shed 8 bases and J shed 0 bases, with 19 bases lying between them. The CDR3 contains 17 residues. CDR3 region: CASGPTLPPATNEKLFF. The CDR3 bases are TGTGCCAGCGGGCCAACCCTCCCCCCCGCAACTAATGAAAAACTGTTTTTT.

The DNA for the CDR3 is TGTGCCAGTAGTAGGAAGCGGGGGGGCCAGGGTGAGCAGTTCTTC. Translated, it gives CASSRKRGGQGEQFF. The chain combines TRBV19 with TRBJ2-1; TRBD2 aligns across 10 bases. This CDR3 has 15 amino acids. The germline V gene encodes CDR1 LNHDA and CDR2 SQIVND (reference sequence). Germline trimming cut 4 bases from V and 9 bases from J; bases unmatched to any gene: 9.